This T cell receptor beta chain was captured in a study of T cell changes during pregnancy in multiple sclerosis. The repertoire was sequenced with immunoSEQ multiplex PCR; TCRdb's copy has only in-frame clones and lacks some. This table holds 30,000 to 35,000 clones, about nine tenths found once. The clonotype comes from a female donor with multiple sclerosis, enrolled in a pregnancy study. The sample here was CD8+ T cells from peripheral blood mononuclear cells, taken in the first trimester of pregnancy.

CDR3 residues: CATSRDRDEQYF. In nucleotides, the CDR3 is TGTGCCACCAGCAGAGATCGGGACGAGCAGTACTTC. The chain joins TRBV15 to TRBJ2-7; D gene uncertain. Germline CDR1 reads LNHNV; CDR2 reads YYDKDF (reference sequence). The CDR3 has 12 amino acids. V was clipped by 0 bases and J by 5 bases, with 5 bases between them. The whole variable domain, filled in from reference TRBV15 and TRBJ2-7, reads DAMVIQNPRYQVTQFGKPVTLSCSQTLNHNVMYWYQQKSSQAPKLLFHYYDKDFNNEADTPDNFQSRRPNTSFCFLDIRSPGLGDTAMYLCATSRDRDEQYFGPGTRLTVT.